This T cell receptor (beta chain) was identified during a study of blood T cell repertoires in COVID-19. Produced via immunoSEQ multiplex PCR; TCRdb's table is partial and in-frame only. The sample shows 110,000 to 150,000 clones, about nine tenths of them seen only once. Germline-derived CDR1 and CDR2 are SGHAT and FQDESV (reference sequence). This CDR3 is built from 15 residues. J gave up 4 bases and V 3 bases, and 4 bases lay outside the gene matches. The source of this sequence is a man aged 45-65 years who had recovered from COVID-19. Input material: PBMCs or T cells enriched from blood (not recorded which). The V and J genes are TRBV11-1 and TRBJ2-1, with 9 bases fitting TRBD2. CDR3 amino acids: CASSFTSGGYNEQFF. CDR3 nucleotide sequence: TGTGCCAGCAGCTTCACGAGCGGGGGGTACAATGAGCAGTTCTTC.